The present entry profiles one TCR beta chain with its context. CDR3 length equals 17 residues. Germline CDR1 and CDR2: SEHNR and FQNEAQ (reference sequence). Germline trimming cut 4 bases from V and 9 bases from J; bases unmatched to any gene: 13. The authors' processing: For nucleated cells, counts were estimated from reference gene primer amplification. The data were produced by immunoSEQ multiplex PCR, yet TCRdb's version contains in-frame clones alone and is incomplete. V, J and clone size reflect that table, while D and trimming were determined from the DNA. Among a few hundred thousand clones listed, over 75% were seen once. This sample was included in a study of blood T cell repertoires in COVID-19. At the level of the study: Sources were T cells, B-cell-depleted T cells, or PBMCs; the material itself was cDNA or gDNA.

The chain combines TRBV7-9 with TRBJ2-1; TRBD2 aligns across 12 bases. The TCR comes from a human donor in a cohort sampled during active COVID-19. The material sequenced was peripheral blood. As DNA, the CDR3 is TGTGCCAGCAGCTCCGGGGCTAGCGGGAGGGCCCGTGGTGAGCAGTTCTTC. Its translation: CASSSGASGRARGEQFF. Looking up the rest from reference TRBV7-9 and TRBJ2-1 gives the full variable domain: DTGVSQNPRHKITKRGQNVTFRCDPISEHNRLYWYRQTLGQGPEFLTYFQNEAQLEKSRLLSDRFSAERPKGSFSTLEIQRTEQGDSAMYLCASSSGASGRARGEQFFGPGTRLTVL.